A single sample gave rise to the 11 T cell receptor beta chains below, sequenced in a study of radiotherapy plus CTLA-4 blockade in lung cancer (dated by TCRdb to between 2017 and 2018). The method was the immunoSEQ multiplex PCR assay. Drawn from immuneACCESS, this table holds only the in-frame rearrangements with V and J called that TCRdb kept. Clones are partly lost; checked studies trace under half to an unresolved V gene and leave the rest unexplained. This sample has fewer than 95,000 clones in its table, and about four fifths of those were observed once. Of the sample, around 0.8% is held by the ten largest clones. Sequences were derived from peripheral blood, sampled from a patient treated with radiotherapy plus ipilimumab. These receptors all stem from a human donor with non-small cell lung cancer who had stable disease on radiotherapy plus ipilimumab.

This rearrangement joins TRBV5-4 to TRBJ2-7; 13 bases are a match to TRBD2. Germline values: CDR1 SGHNT, CDR2 YYREEE (reference sequence). V shed 4 bases and J 3 bases; nucleotides not matched to a gene: 4. The CDR3 extends over 15 amino acids. The CDR3, as DNA: TGTGCCAGCAGCGTACTAGCGGGAGGGGGCTACGAGCAGTACTTC. It codes for CASSVLAGGGYEQYF.

The V call is TRBV14, the J call TRBJ2-6; D unresolved. Germline CDR1 SGHDN, CDR2 FVKESK. The CDR3 runs to 17 residues. V shed 1 base and J shed 0 bases, with 10 bases lying between them. For the CDR3, the DNA is TGTGCCAGCAGCCAAGCCTATTCGCTCTCTGGGGCCAACGTCCTGACTTTC. Encoded protein: CASSQAYSLSGANVLTF.

Concerning this clone: Other DNA sequences within the sample encode an identical CDR3. The chain couples TRBV27 to TRBJ1-6, with D possibly being TRBD1 (5 bases). Germline V lookup: CDR1 MNHEY, CDR2 SMNVEV (reference sequence). V gave up 3 bases and J gave up 7 bases, with 7 bases separating them. This CDR3 has 13 amino acids. In DNA, the CDR3 is TGTGCCAGCAGTTTTAGGGGAAATTCACCCCTCCACTTT. The encoded protein is CASSFRGNSPLHF.

The V gene is TRBV7-9, the J gene TRBJ1-1; perhaps TRBD1 as D (5 bases). V was trimmed by 7 bases and J by 1 base, leaving 13 bases between them. CDR3 length: 14 residues. Germline V gene lookup returns CDR1 SEHNR and CDR2 FQNEAQ (reference sequence). In DNA, the CDR3 is TGTGCCAGCACCCGGACGGGGCAGAACACTGAAGCTTTCTTT. It codes for CASTRTGQNTEAFF.

This clone came up a few times. The CDR3 reads CASSESGHEQYF. The CDR3 nucleotides are TGCGCCAGCAGTGAGTCGGGCCACGAGCAGTACTTC. The genes are TRBV10-1 and TRBJ2-7; D is ambiguous. CDR1 WNHNN and CDR2 SYGVQD come from the germline V gene (reference sequence). V lost 0 bases to trimming and J lost 5 bases, with 5 bases between them. The CDR3 has 12 amino acids.

This chain connects TRBV11-2 to TRBJ2-5, with D perhaps TRBD2 (5 bases). CDR3 length: 12 residues. The V end lost 0 bases, the J end lost 7 bases, and 6 bases lay between the germline ends. Germline loops: CDR1 SGHAT, CDR2 FQNNGV. CDR3 loop: CASSLELATQYF. As DNA, the CDR3 is TGTGCCAGCAGCTTAGAGCTAGCGACCCAGTACTTC.

The V and J genes are TRBV6-6 and TRBJ2-1; D perhaps matches TRBD2 (6 bases). Germline CDR1 MNHNY, CDR2 SVGAGI (reference sequence). The ends were cut back, 5 bases at V and 6 bases at J, with 14 bases in the middle. CDR3 size: 14 residues. The CDR3 spells CASSNRDWTNEQFF. The CDR3 region has the DNA TGTGCCAGCAGTAATCGGGACTGGACCAATGAGCAGTTCTTC.

This sequence joins TRBV2 and TRBJ1-4; 7 bases fit TRBD1. Germline V gene lookup returns CDR1 SNHLY and CDR2 FYNNEI. After removal of 5 bases from V and 0 bases from J, the junction contained 18 bases not matched to a gene. The CDR3 runs to 20 residues. The CDR3 coding sequence is TGTGCCAGCAGTTTCGAGTGGACTCTACAGGGGAAAGCAACTAATGAAAAACTGTTTTTT. As protein: CASSFEWTLQGKATNEKLFF. The variable domain in full, with the rest retrieved from reference TRBV2 and TRBJ1-4, is EPEVTQTPSHQVTQMGQEVILRCVPISNHLYFYWYRQILGQKVEFLVSFYNNEISEKSEIFDDQFSVERPDGSNFTLKIRSTKLEDSAMYFCASSFEWTLQGKATNEKLFFGSGTQLSVL.

The chain recombines TRBV9 with TRBJ1-1, with a weak D call TRBD1 (5 bases). The CDR3 is 15 amino acids. CDR1 SGDLS and CDR2 YYNGEE come from the germline V gene. The V end lost 0 bases, the J end lost 3 bases, and 12 bases lay between the germline ends. This CDR3 is CASSVVLAGDTEAFF. The CDR3 DNA reads as TGTGCCAGCAGCGTAGTACTGGCGGGGGACACTGAAGCTTTCTTT.

J is TRBJ1-4 and V is TRBV25-1; maybe TRBD1 (6 bases). Germline V gene lookup returns CDR1 MGHDK and CDR2 SYGVNS. Trimming removed 2 bases from V and 2 bases from J, with 15 bases in between. CDR3 length: 17 residues. The CDR3 DNA is TGTGCCAGCAGTGAAGAAACAGGGTGGGGCACTAATGAAAAACTGTTTTTT. Protein sequence: CASSEETGWGTNEKLFF.

The chain couples TRBV29-1 to TRBJ2-1, with TRBD2 identical over 11 bases. After removal of 7 bases from V and 8 bases from J, the junction contained 7 bases not matched to a gene. In germline, CDR1 is SQVTM, CDR2 ANQGSEA. The CDR3 extends over 13 amino acids. DNA of the CDR3: TGCAGCGCAGTAGCGGGAGGGCTATATGAGCAGTTCTTC. It specifies CSAVAGGLYEQFF.